Below, 31 T cell receptor beta chains from the same sample are listed, as sequenced in a study of T cell responses to AZD1222 COVID-19 vaccine. TCRdb keeps only in-frame clones here, not all; method: immunoSEQ multiplex PCR. The table has 110,000 to 150,000 clones, roughly 89% seen once. This sample comprised peripheral blood, obtained on day 0 of AZD1222 vaccination. Receptors originate from an adult in good health.

This rearrangement joins TRBV18 to TRBJ2-1; tentatively, D is TRBD2 (6 bases). Trimming took off 0 bases at V and 9 bases at J, with 12 bases between the two ends. Germline V lookup: CDR1 KGHSH, CDR2 LQKENI. This CDR3 is built from 14 residues. In DNA form, the CDR3 reads TGTGCCAGCTCACCACCCCCGCTGGGGGGTGAGCAGTTCTTC. It is translated as CASSPPPLGGEQFF.

J is TRBJ1-3 and V is TRBV5-1, with 9 bases matching TRBD1. This CDR3 contains 20 residues. Germline lookup yields CDR1 SGHRS and CDR2 YFSETQ. J gave up 0 bases and V 3 bases, and 16 bases lay outside the gene matches. In DNA form, the CDR3 reads TGCGCCAGCAGCTCCCGTCCCGGGACAGGGCCCGGGGGCTCTGGAAACACCATATATTTT. Translation gives CASSSRPGTGPGGSGNTIYF.

This sequence joins TRBV24-1 and TRBJ2-5; 8 nucleotides line up with TRBD2. This CDR3 has 13 residues. The trim removed 5 bases at V and 3 bases at J, leaving 1 base unmatched. Germline V gene sequence: CDR1 KGHDR, CDR2 SFDVKD. The CDR3 DNA reads as TGTGCCACCAGTGGAGCGGGAGAAGAGACCCAGTACTTC. Translating gives CATSGAGEETQYF.

The chain joins TRBV7-9 to TRBJ2-1; D ambiguous. V was trimmed by 5 bases and J by 0 bases, leaving 11 bases between them. Looked up from germline, CDR1 is SEHNR and CDR2 is FQNEAQ (reference sequence). CDR3 length: 15 residues. The CDR3 is CASSRPGPSYNEQFF. The CDR3 DNA reads as TGTGCCAGCAGCCGTCCGGGTCCCTCCTACAATGAGCAGTTCTTC.

The chain joins TRBV7-2 to TRBJ2-7; maybe TRBD1 (6 bases). This CDR3 has 14 residues. V dropped 3 bases and J dropped 2 bases, with 11 bases sitting between them. Looked up from germline, CDR1 is SGHTA and CDR2 is FQGNSA. CDR3 sequence: CASSLVGQPYEQYF. Here the CDR3 DNA reads TGTGCCAGCAGCTTGGTTGGACAGCCCTACGAGCAGTACTTC.

The table lists this clone with a few counts. The chain uses TRBV7-9 and TRBJ1-5; possible D gene TRBD1, 6 bases. Germline-derived CDR1 and CDR2 are SEHNR and FQNEAQ (reference sequence). V gave up 6 bases and J gave up 2 bases, with 11 bases separating them. The CDR3 runs to 14 residues. CDR3 loop: CASSSEGGNQPQHF. The CDR3 DNA follows: TGTGCCAGCAGTTCGGAGGGGGGCAATCAGCCCCAGCATTTT. The complete variable domain, with remaining parts taken from reference TRBV7-9 and TRBJ1-5, reads DTGVSQNPRHKITKRGQNVTFRCDPISEHNRLYWYRQTLGQGPEFLTYFQNEAQLEKSRLLSDRFSAERPKGSFSTLEIQRTEQGDSAMYLCASSSEGGNQPQHFGDGTRLSIL.

This clone was detected only once. Other DNA variants within this sample encode the same CDR3. V usage is TRBV5-1 and J usage is TRBJ1-4; 9 bases agree with TRBD1. This CDR3 has 14 residues. J was trimmed by 8 bases and V by 2 bases; bases with no gene match: 4. Germline V gene sequence: CDR1 SGHRS, CDR2 YFSETQ. The CDR3 spells CASSLQGAGEKLFF. In nucleotides, the CDR3 is TGCGCCAGCAGCTTACAGGGGGCTGGGGAAAAACTGTTTTTT.

The gene calls are TRBV24-1 and TRBJ2-1, with D perhaps being TRBD1 or TRBD2 (5 bases each). Germline V CDR1 and CDR2: KGHDR, SFDVKD. The V end was cut by 2 bases, the J end by 4 bases, with 14 bases between. CDR3 length: 16 residues. CDR3 loop: CATSDSSQGEYNEQFF. The DNA for the CDR3 is TGTGCCACCAGTGATTCTAGCCAGGGAGAGTACAATGAGCAGTTCTTC.

The chain employs TRBV3-1 (or the pseudogene TRBV3-2) and TRBJ1-4; D possibly corresponds to TRBD1 (5 bases). The CDR3 contains 12 residues. The V gene lost 5 bases and the J gene lost 5 bases, with 6 bases spanning the gap. CDR1 LGHDT and CDR2 YNNKEL come from the germline V gene (reference sequence). Written as DNA, the CDR3 is TGTGCCAGCAGCGACAGAAATGAAAAACTGTTTTTT. This translates into CASSDRNEKLFF.

This clone appeared a single time. The V call is TRBV7-9, the J call TRBJ2-2, with a weak D call TRBD2 (5 bases). The germline gives CDR1 SEHNR, CDR2 FQNEAQ (reference sequence). This CDR3 contains 16 residues. The V and J ends lost 3 bases and 0 bases respectively, with 11 bases between them. The CDR3: CASSLRYGANTGELFF. The CDR3 DNA follows: TGTGCCAGCAGCTTGAGGTACGGGGCGAACACCGGGGAGCTGTTTTTT.

This rearrangement joins TRBV20-1 to TRBJ1-2; D not certain. CDR1 and CDR2 from the germline V gene are DFQATT and SNEGSKA (reference sequence). The CDR3 length is 10 residues. The V and J ends lost 6 bases and 8 bases respectively, with 10 bases between them. CDR3 amino acids: CSAEEEGYTF. The CDR3 nucleotides read TGCAGTGCGGAGGAAGAGGGCTACACCTTC.

V usage is TRBV7-2 and J usage is TRBJ1-1, with D maybe TRBD1 (5 bases). Germline CDR1 SGHTA, CDR2 FQGNSA. There are 15 residues in the CDR3. V lost 1 base, J lost 1 base, and 10 bases lay in between. CDR3 DNA: TGTGCCAGCAGCTTAGATCAGAGGGGGAACACTGAAGCTTTCTTT. Its translation: CASSLDQRGNTEAFF. The whole variable domain, filled in from reference TRBV7-2 and TRBJ1-1, reads GAGVSQSPSNKVTEKGKDVELRCDPISGHTALYWYRQSLGQGLEFLIYFQGNSAPDKSGLPSDRFSAERTGGSVSTLTIQRTQQEDSAVYLCASSLDQRGNTEAFFGQGTRLTVV.

V and J are TRBV5-1 and TRBJ2-7; 8 bases agree with TRBD1. CDR1 is SGHRS, CDR2 YFSETQ, per germline. The CDR3 sequence is 14 residues long. The ends lost 4 bases at V and 2 bases at J; junction bases unmatched: 5. Here the CDR3 DNA reads TGCGCCAGCAGCCAGGGGGCGATAGCCTACGAGCAGTACTTC. Its protein is CASSQGAIAYEQYF.

This CDR3 reads CASSVEGGHRSGNTIYF. For the CDR3, the DNA is TGTGCCAGCAGCGTAGAAGGCGGACACCGCTCTGGAAACACCATATATTTT. V and J are TRBV9 and TRBJ1-3, with D perhaps TRBD1 (5 bases). Germline V gene sequence: CDR1 SGDLS, CDR2 YYNGEE. Trimming pared 0 bases from V and 0 bases from J, leaving 13 bases between. The CDR3 is 17 amino acids.

This CDR3 reads CAWSRGTYFNDQPQHF. CDR3 nucleotide sequence: TGTGCCTGGAGTCGGGGAACTTATTTCAATGATCAGCCCCAGCATTTT. V is TRBV30 and J is TRBJ1-5; D is unclear. Trimming removed 2 bases from V and 5 bases from J, with 19 bases in between. CDR3 length: 16 amino acids. Germline CDR1 reads GTSNPN; CDR2 reads SVGIG (reference sequence).

This rearrangement joins TRBV7-9 to TRBJ1-4; D is uncertain. Germline loops: CDR1 SEHNR, CDR2 FQNEAQ (reference sequence). The CDR3 extends over 14 amino acids. V lost 2 bases, J lost 0 bases, and 4 bases lay in between. This CDR3 reads CASSLMSTNEKLFF. For the CDR3, the DNA is TGTGCCAGCAGCTTAATGTCAACTAATGAAAAACTGTTTTTT.

This chain connects TRBV5-1 to TRBJ1-4; 7 bases are a match to TRBD1. With 3 bases clipped from V and 7 bases from J, the junction kept 9 bases outside the gene matches. The CDR3 extends over 15 amino acids. CDR1 and CDR2 from the germline V gene are SGHRS and YFSETQ. The CDR3 DNA follows: TGCGCCAGCAGCTCTGAACAGGGGTCGGGTGAAAAACTGTTTTTT. It codes for CASSSEQGSGEKLFF.

V gene TRBV7-2 combines with J gene TRBJ2-2; 7 bases line up with TRBD1. The CDR3 extends over 19 amino acids. The germline V gene encodes CDR1 SGHTA and CDR2 FQGNSA. V lost 0 bases to trimming and J lost 7 bases; unmatched junction nucleotides: 17. CDR3: CASSLADSSDRTNVGELFF. The CDR3 DNA reads as TGTGCCAGCAGCTTAGCGGACTCCTCGGACAGGACCAACGTCGGGGAGCTGTTTTTT.

The genes are TRBV4-1 and TRBJ2-3; D possibly corresponds to TRBD2 (6 bases). Trimming took 1 base from V and 1 from J, leaving 12 bases between them. Looked up from germline, CDR1 is MGHRA and CDR2 is YSYEKL. The CDR3 length is 16 residues. CDR3 DNA sequence: TGCGCCAGCAGCCAAGGGGGGGTAAGAGGCACAGATACGCAGTATTTT. It codes for CASSQGGVRGTDTQYF.

This chain connects TRBV7-9 to TRBJ1-2; 7 nucleotides align to TRBD1. V trimming: 6 bases; J trimming: 2 bases; junction bases outside the gene matches: 12. CDR1 is SEHNR, CDR2 FQNEAQ, per germline (reference sequence). The CDR3 spans 16 residues. The CDR3 DNA sequence: TGTGCCAGCAGGGAGGGGGCGGGACCGCGGAACTATGGCTACACCTTC. Its protein is CASREGAGPRNYGYTF.

This chain uses TRBV30 with TRBJ2-5; 9 nucleotides line up with TRBD1. Trimming removed 5 bases from V and 4 bases from J; junction bases left unmatched: 2. The CDR3 contains 12 residues. Looked up from germline, CDR1 is GTSNPN and CDR2 is SVGIG (reference sequence). The CDR3 is CAWGQGSETQYF. DNA of the CDR3: TGTGCCTGGGGACAGGGGTCAGAGACCCAGTACTTC. Drawing the rest from reference TRBV30 and TRBJ2-5, the complete variable domain is SQTIHQWPATLVQPVGSPLSLECTVEGTSNPNLYWYRQAAGRGLQLLFYSVGIGQISSEVPQNLSASRPQDRQFILSSKKLLLSDSGFYLCAWGQGSETQYFGPGTRLLVL.

The genes are TRBV9 and TRBJ2-7, with D perhaps matching TRBD1 (7 bases). The CDR3 covers 14 residues. In germline, CDR1 is SGDLS, CDR2 YYNGEE. Trimming removed 4 bases from V and 6 bases from J, with 17 bases in between. The CDR3 bases are TGTGCCAGCAGCCCCCTAGCGACAGGGCCCGAGCAGTACTTC. Protein product: CASSPLATGPEQYF.

The chain has TRBV28 and TRBJ1-2; D gene ambiguous. This CDR3 region has 11 residues. Per germline, CDR1 MDHEN and CDR2 SYDVKM. Trimming shortened V by 3 bases and J by 14 bases, and 13 bases separated the two germline ends. In DNA, the CDR3 is TGTGCCAGCAGTTTCCAGCTCGGGCGAACCTTC. This sequence encodes CASSFQLGRTF.

CDR3 DNA sequence: TGTGCCAGCAGCCCGATGCTGGACGCCACGGGCACAGATACGCAGTATTTT. This gives the protein CASSPMLDATGTDTQYF. The chain links TRBV5-5 to TRBJ2-3; no definite D call. Germline V gene lookup returns CDR1 SGHKS and CDR2 YYEKEE (reference sequence). This CDR3 has 17 residues. V lost 4 bases, J lost 1 base, and 19 bases lay in between.

This clone turned up a few times. The chain employs TRBV12-3 or TRBV12-4 and TRBJ2-7; no definite D call. V lost 3 bases to trimming and J lost 5 bases, with 8 bases between them. The CDR3 runs 12 residues. As DNA, the CDR3 is TGTGCCAGCAGTTTTGGCGAGGACGAGCAGTACTTC. Encoded protein: CASSFGEDEQYF.

In nucleotides, the CDR3 is TGTGCCTGGTTACAGGGGGCGCCTGATAATTCACCCCTCCACTTT. It encodes CAWLQGAPDNSPLHF. V and J are TRBV30 and TRBJ1-6; TRBD1 agrees at 9 bases. This CDR3 has 15 residues. V trimming: 5 bases; J trimming: 5 bases; junction bases outside the gene matches: 7. The V gene's germline CDR1 is GTSNPN and CDR2 SVGIG (reference sequence). Variable domain in full (rest from reference TRBV30 and TRBJ1-6): SQTIHQWPATLVQPVGSPLSLECTVEGTSNPNLYWYRQAAGRGLQLLFYSVGIGQISSEVPQNLSASRPQDRQFILSSKKLLLSDSGFYLCAWLQGAPDNSPLHFGNGTRLTVT.

This clone was counted a single time. The CDR3 protein is CASSPRTGYYEQYF. CDR3 nucleotides: TGTGCCAGCTCACCTCGGACAGGGTACTACGAGCAGTACTTC. V gene TRBV18 combines with J gene TRBJ2-7; 8 bases are shared with TRBD1. V lost 3 bases and J lost 3; bases outside the gene matches: 4. The CDR3 runs 14 residues. The germline gives CDR1 KGHSH, CDR2 LQKENI.

This rearrangement joins TRBV29-1 to TRBJ2-1, with 8 nucleotides matching TRBD2. The CDR3 contains 15 residues. The germline gives CDR1 SQVTM, CDR2 ANQGSEA. V lost 4 bases, J lost 6 bases, and 11 bases stayed unmatched. The DNA for the CDR3 is TGCAGCGTTGCGAGTAGACGGGAGGGACGCAATGAGCAGTTCTTC. This encodes CSVASRREGRNEQFF.

The rearrangement links TRBV2 to TRBJ2-7; no clear D gene. V was clipped by 8 bases and J by 2 bases, with 10 bases between them. The CDR3 spans 12 residues. Germline values: CDR1 SNHLY, CDR2 FYNNEI. In nucleotides, the CDR3 is TGTGCCAGCGGACCCCCGCCCTACGAGCAGTACTTC. It translates to CASGPPPYEQYF.

The rearrangement joins TRBV6-5 to TRBJ1-5; TRBD1 agrees at 9 bases. The CDR3 is 13 amino acids. The germline gives CDR1 MNHEY, CDR2 SVGAGI. The trim removed 5 bases at V and 7 bases at J, leaving 3 bases unmatched. In DNA form, the CDR3 reads TGTGCCAGCAGTACAGGGGGCGGACAGCCCCAGCATTTT. Its translation is CASSTGGGQPQHF.

This clone was seen a few times. This chain links TRBV9 with TRBJ2-4, with unresolved D. CDR1 and CDR2 (germline): SGDLS, YYNGEE. The V and J ends lost 4 bases and 0 bases respectively, with 8 bases between them. The CDR3 covers 14 residues. In DNA, the CDR3 is TGTGCCAGCAGCCGTGCCGCAGCCAAAAACATTCAGTACTTC. This encodes CASSRAAAKNIQYF.